Below are 14 T cell receptor beta chains sequenced from a single sample in a study of shared clonotypes between healthy human individuals. Clones were read by immunoSEQ multiplex PCR, and TCRdb kept only the in-frame ones, dropping some. The data contain approximately 2,000,000 clones, under 95% of them singletons. Material for sequencing was naive CD4+ T cells from PBMCs. Subset reported: CD45RA+ positively selected. These receptors were taken from a man younger than 35 in good health. Some clones in this sample may be carry-over from other donors' samples.

The J gene is TRBJ2-3, the V gene TRBV11-2; maybe TRBD2 (5 bases). This CDR3 has 17 residues. CDR1 and CDR2 (germline): SGHAT, FQNNGV. V lost 5 bases and J lost 1, with 19 bases in between. The DNA of the CDR3 is TGTGCCAGCAGCCCCCTACGTGGAGGAGTTGGCACAGATACGCAGTATTTT. Its protein product is CASSPLRGGVGTDTQYF.

This chain links TRBV7-8 with TRBJ1-4; no clear D gene. The V gene lost 5 bases and the J gene lost 8 bases, with 12 bases spanning the gap. The length of the CDR3 is 13 residues. Germline V gene sequence: CDR1 SGHVS, CDR2 FQNEAQ. In DNA form, the CDR3 reads TGTGCCAGCAGCGTAACAGTTGACGAAAAACTGTTTTTT. It yields the protein CASSVTVDEKLFF.

The chain uses TRBV5-1 and TRBJ1-2; D is unclear. Germline V CDR1 and CDR2: SGHRS, YFSETQ. V was clipped by 1 base and J by 1 base, with 11 bases between them. The CDR3 runs to 15 residues. The CDR3 loop reads CASSLSATFNYGYTF. The CDR3 coding sequence is TGCGCCAGCAGCTTGTCTGCGACTTTTAACTATGGCTACACCTTC.

The V call is TRBV6-6, the J call TRBJ2-2; D not resolved. Germline CDR1 and CDR2: MNHNY and SVGAGI (reference sequence). The V end was cut by 10 bases, the J end by 0 bases, with 12 bases between. The CDR3 runs to 14 residues. The CDR3 here is CATKDTANTGELFF. The CDR3 bases are TGTGCCACCAAAGACACCGCGAACACCGGGGAGCTGTTTTTT.

The chain carries TRBV21-1 and TRBJ2-4; the DNA was not compared with TRBD2, the D call given in the table. TRBV21-1 is a documented pseudogene. CDR3 length: 16 amino acids. DNA of the CDR3: TGTGCCAGCAGCAACCCGCGGAGGGGAGCCAAAAACATTCAGTACTTC. Protein: CASSNPRRGAKNIQYF.

The chain is built from TRBV7-9 and TRBJ2-7, with D perhaps matching TRBD1 (5 bases). CDR3 size: 15 residues. Trimming stripped 1 base from V and 5 bases from J, with 15 bases between. Germline assignment: CDR1 SEHNR and CDR2 FQNEAQ (reference sequence). CDR3 amino acids: CASSLGGAGYNEQYF. The CDR3 DNA sequence: TGTGCCAGCAGCTTAGGGGGCGCAGGATATAACGAGCAGTACTTC.

This chain uses TRBV28 with TRBJ1-1; 7 nucleotides line up with TRBD1. The CDR3 totals 13 residues. The ends lost 9 bases at V and 1 base at J; junction bases unmatched: 5. The V gene's germline CDR1 is MDHEN and CDR2 SYDVKM. This CDR3 is CASTGQRNTEAFF. CDR3 coding DNA: TGTGCCAGTACGGGACAGCGGAACACTGAAGCTTTCTTT.

The V gene is TRBV4-2, the J gene TRBJ2-5; 15 positions agree with TRBD2. Trimming removed 1 base from V and 4 bases from J; junction bases left unmatched: 4. The length of the CDR3 is 17 residues. Germline V CDR1 and CDR2: LGHNA, YNFKEQ. The CDR3 is CASSQAGLAGGLETQYF. The CDR3 region has the DNA TGTGCCAGCAGCCAAGCCGGACTAGCGGGAGGGTTAGAGACCCAGTACTTC.

V usage is TRBV6-6 and J usage is TRBJ1-4, with D perhaps matching TRBD1 (5 bases). V gave up 2 bases and J gave up 2 bases, with 9 bases separating them. The CDR3 has 15 amino acids. The germline V gene encodes CDR1 MNHNY and CDR2 SVGAGI (reference sequence). CDR3 in amino acids: CASSYGGRTNEKLFF. Written as DNA, the CDR3 is TGTGCCAGCAGTTACGGGGGGAGGACTAATGAAAAACTGTTTTTT.

The chain combines TRBV6-6 with TRBJ1-1, with 9 bases that match TRBD1. V was clipped by 8 bases and J by 9 bases; unmatched bases: 4. Looked up from germline, CDR1 is MNHNY and CDR2 is SVGAGI (reference sequence). This CDR3 contains 11 residues. CDR3 nucleotide sequence: TGTGCCAGCTATACAGGGGGCAAAGCTTTCTTT. It specifies CASYTGGKAFF.

The chain uses TRBV28 and TRBJ2-4; D is undetermined. The CDR3 runs 15 residues. V dropped 5 bases and J dropped 4 bases, with 15 bases sitting between them. From germline, CDR1 is MDHEN and CDR2 SYDVKM. The CDR3 here is CASSANVGGKNIQYF. For the CDR3, the DNA is TGTGCCAGCAGTGCTAATGTAGGCGGTAAAAACATTCAGTACTTC.

This chain joins TRBV5-6 and TRBJ2-3; TRBD2 agrees at 8 bases. This CDR3 has 18 residues. V was clipped by 3 bases and J by 4 bases; unmatched bases: 16. CDR1 and CDR2 from the germline V gene are SGHDT and YYEEEE. The CDR3: CASSSGIFVAGIADTQYF. DNA of the CDR3: TGTGCCAGCAGCTCGGGCATTTTTGTAGCGGGAATTGCAGATACGCAGTATTTT.

The chain carries TRBV29-1 and TRBJ1-3, with no clear D. V lost 3 bases and J 4 bases, leaving 4 bases between the germline ends. Germline loops: CDR1 SQVTM, CDR2 ANQGSEA. There are 11 residues in the CDR3. CDR3 amino acids: CSVDKGNTIYF. Written as DNA, the CDR3 is TGCAGCGTTGATAAGGGAAACACCATATATTTT.

V usage is TRBV6-1 and J usage is TRBJ2-2; TRBD1 aligns across 10 bases. CDR3 size: 16 residues. The V and J ends lost 4 bases and 6 bases, in that order; junction bases with no gene match: 8. CDR1 MNHNS and CDR2 SASEGT come from the germline V gene. The CDR3 sequence: CASSGRDRGLSGELFF. In DNA form, the CDR3 reads TGTGCCAGCAGTGGCCGGGACAGGGGTCTATCCGGGGAGCTGTTTTTT.